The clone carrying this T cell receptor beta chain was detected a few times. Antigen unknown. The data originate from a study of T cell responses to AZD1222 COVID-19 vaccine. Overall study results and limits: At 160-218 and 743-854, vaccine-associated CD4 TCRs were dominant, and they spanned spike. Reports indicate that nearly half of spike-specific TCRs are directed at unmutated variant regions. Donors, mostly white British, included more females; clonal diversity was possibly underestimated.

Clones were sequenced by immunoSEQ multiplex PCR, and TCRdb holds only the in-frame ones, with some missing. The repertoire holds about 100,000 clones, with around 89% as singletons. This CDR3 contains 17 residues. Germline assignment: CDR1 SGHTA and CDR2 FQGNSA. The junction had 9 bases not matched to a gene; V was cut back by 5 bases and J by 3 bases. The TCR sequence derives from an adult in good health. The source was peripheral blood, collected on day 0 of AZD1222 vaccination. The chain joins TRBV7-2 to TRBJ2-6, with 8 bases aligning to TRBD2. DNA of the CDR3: TGTGCCAGCAGCCCGGGACTAGTGGGGGTTGGGGCCAACGTCCTGACTTTC. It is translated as CASSPGLVGVGANVLTF.